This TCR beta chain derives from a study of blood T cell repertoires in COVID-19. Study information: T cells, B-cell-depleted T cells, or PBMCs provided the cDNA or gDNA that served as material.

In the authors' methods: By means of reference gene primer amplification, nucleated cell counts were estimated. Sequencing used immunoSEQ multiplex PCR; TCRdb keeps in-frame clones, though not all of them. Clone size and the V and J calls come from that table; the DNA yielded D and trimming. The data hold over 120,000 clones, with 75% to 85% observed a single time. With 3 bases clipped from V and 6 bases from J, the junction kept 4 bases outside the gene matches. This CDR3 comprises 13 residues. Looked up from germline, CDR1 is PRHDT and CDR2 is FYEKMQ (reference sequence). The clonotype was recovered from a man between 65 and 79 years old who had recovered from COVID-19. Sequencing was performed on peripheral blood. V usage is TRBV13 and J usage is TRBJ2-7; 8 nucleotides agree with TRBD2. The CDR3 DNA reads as TGTGCCAGCAGCTTCGGGAGGGCCGCCGAGCAGTACTTC. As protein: CASSFGRAAEQYF.